The sequence of this T cell receptor (beta chain) was determined in a study of blood T cells in healthy people across ages. On this clonotype: The antigen is unknown.

General study findings and limits: A roughly linear age-dependent decrease characterized TCR beta diversity per million T cells.

CDR1 and CDR2 from the germline V gene are LGHDT and YNNKEL (reference sequence). The CDR3 is made up of 17 amino acids. Trimming removed 4 bases at V and 4 bases at J, with 22 bases between. Isolation of PBMCs gave at least 7 million cells per sample. Each sample yielded at least 5.5 micrograms of PBMC total RNA. Together with a sample-barcoded 5' primer, a J-beta primer mix was included in a second PCR lasting 7 to 11 cycles. Individual samples furnished no less than 2.5 million CDR3-containing paired-end reads apiece. MiXCR, applied by TCRdb to the 5' RACE reads, yields one record per CDR3 protein. The table includes about 750,000 distinct CDR3 sequences, around half detected once.

The origin of this receptor is a man older than 75 in good health. Specimen: blood. The chain couples TRBV3-1 to TRBJ1-1, with a tentative D call TRBD1 (6 bases). CDR3 bases: TGTGCCAGCAGCCCCGGATGGGGGGGCGCAGGCAGCACTGAAGCTTTCTTT. As protein: CASSPGWGGAGSTEAFF.